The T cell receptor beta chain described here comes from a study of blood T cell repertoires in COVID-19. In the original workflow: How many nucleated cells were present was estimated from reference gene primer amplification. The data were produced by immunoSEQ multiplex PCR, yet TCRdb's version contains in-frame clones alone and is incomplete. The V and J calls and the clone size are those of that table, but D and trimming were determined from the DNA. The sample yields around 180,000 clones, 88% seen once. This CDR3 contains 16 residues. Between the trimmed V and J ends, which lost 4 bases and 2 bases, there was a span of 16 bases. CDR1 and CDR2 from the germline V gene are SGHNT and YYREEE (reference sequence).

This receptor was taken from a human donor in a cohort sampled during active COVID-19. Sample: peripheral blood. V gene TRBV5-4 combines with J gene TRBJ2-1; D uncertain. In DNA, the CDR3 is TGTGCCAGCAGCCGCGCCGGAGCGAGTGCCTACAATGAGCAGTTCTTC. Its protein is CASSRAGASAYNEQFF.